This T cell receptor beta chain originates from a study of immune heterogeneity within non-small cell lung tumors. Study-level results: Identical dominant CDR3 beta clonotypes recurred across tumor sites within a patient, alongside site-unique high-frequency clones.

Concerning this clonotype itself: What it binds is not known.

Amplification of the TCR beta CDR3 was achieved through multiplex PCR with 32 V and 13 J primers. One entry per CDR3 protein results from TCRdb running MiXCR on the multiplex PCR reads. The table has around 4,700 distinct CDR3 sequences, roughly 19% seen once. Trimming took 1 base from V and 0 from J, leaving 10 bases between them. Germline V gives CDR1 DFQATT, CDR2 SNEGSKA (reference sequence). The CDR3 totals 14 residues. Template material for each sample was 500 to 650 ng of bulk tumor genomic DNA. Several widely spaced biopsies per primary tumor were taken during surgery. Their non-small cell lung cancer was newly diagnosed and untreated, and the patients underwent curative surgery.

The chain recombines TRBV20-1 with TRBJ2-7, with D possibly being TRBD1 or TRBD2 (5 bases each). This TCR was sampled from a man aged 55 to 70 with non-small cell lung cancer. The sequenced material came from lung tumor tissue. The chain's CDR3 is CSARGDGLSYEQYF. The CDR3 DNA reads TGCAGTGCTAGAGGGGACGGCCTCTCCTACGAGCAGTACTTC.